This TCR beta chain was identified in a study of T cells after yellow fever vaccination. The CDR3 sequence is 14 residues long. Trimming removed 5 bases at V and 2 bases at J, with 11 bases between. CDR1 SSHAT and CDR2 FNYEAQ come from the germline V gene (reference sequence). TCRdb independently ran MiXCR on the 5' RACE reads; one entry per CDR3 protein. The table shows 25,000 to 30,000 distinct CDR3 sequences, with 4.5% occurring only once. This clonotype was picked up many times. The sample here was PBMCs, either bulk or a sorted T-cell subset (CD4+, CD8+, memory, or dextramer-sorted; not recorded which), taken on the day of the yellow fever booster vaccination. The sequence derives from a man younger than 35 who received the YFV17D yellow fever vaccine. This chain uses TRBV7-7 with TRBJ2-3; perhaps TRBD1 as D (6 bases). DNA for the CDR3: TGTGCCAGCAGCCAGGACAGTATCACAGATACGCAGTATTTT. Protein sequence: CASSQDSITDTQYF.